This T cell receptor (beta chain) derives from a study of cytomegalovirus exposure and HLA in healthy donors. Germline V CDR1 and CDR2: MNHEY, SMNVEV (reference sequence). CDR3 length: 14 residues. The V segment lost 2 bases and the J segment 0 bases; nucleotides outside the gene matches: 1. PCR employed 60 Vbeta and 13 Jbeta primers. Clones were sequenced by immunoSEQ multiplex PCR, and TCRdb holds only the in-frame ones, with some missing. The sample comprises some 120,000 clones, 70% to 80% of which are singletons, and more than 1.5% rests with the top ten. The source material was PBMCs. This TCR was recovered from a woman in her late teens or twenties in good health and CMV-seronegative. The chain couples TRBV27 to TRBJ2-7, with 7 nucleotides matching TRBD2. In DNA form, the CDR3 reads TGTGCCAGCAGTTTAGCGGGGGACTCCTACGAGCAGTACTTC. Protein sequence: CASSLAGDSYEQYF.